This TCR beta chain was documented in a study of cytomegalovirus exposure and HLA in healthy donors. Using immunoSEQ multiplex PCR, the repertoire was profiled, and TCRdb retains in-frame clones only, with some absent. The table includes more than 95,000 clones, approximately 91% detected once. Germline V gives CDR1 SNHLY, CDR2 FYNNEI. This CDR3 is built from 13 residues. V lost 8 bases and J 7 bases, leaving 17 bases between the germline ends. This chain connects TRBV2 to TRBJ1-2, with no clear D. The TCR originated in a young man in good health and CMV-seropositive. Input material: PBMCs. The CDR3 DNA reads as TGTGCCAGCTCCGGGGATTCGGTCGGTGGCTACACCTTC. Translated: CASSGDSVGGYTF. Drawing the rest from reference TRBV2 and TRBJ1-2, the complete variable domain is EPEVTQTPSHQVTQMGQEVILRCVPISNHLYFYWYRQILGQKVEFLVSFYNNEISEKSEIFDDQFSVERPDGSNFTLKIRSTKLEDSAMYFCASSGDSVGGYTFGSGTRLTVV.